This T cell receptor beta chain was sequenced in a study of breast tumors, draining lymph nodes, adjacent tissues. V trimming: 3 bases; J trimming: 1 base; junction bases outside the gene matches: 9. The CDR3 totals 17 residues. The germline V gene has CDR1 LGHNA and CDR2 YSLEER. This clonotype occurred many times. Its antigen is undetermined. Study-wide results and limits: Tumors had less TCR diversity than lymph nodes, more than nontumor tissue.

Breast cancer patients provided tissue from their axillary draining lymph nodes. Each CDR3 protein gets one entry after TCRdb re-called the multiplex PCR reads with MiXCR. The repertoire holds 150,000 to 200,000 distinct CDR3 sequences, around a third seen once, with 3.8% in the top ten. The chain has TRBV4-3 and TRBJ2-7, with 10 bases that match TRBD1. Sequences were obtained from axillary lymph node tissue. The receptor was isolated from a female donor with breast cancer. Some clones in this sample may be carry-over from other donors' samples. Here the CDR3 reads CASSQFPGQGLSYEQYF. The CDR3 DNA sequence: TGCGCCAGCAGCCAGTTTCCGGGACAGGGGTTATCCTACGAGCAGTACTTC.